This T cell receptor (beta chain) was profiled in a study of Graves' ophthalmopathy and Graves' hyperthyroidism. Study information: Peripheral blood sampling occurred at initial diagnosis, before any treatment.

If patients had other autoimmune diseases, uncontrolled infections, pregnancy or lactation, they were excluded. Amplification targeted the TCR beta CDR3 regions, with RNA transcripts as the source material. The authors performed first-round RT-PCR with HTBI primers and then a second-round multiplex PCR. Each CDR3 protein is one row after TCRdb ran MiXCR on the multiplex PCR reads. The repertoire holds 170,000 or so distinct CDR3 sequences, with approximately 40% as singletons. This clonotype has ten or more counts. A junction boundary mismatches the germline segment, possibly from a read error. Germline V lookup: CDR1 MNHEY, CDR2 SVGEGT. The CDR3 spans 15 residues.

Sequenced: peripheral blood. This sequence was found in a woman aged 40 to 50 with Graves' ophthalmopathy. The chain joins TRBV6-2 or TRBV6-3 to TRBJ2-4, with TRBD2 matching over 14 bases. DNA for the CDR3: TGTGCCAGCAGGGGACTAGCGGGAGCCCAAAACATTCAGTACTTC. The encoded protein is CASRGLAGAQNIQYF.